The 9 T cell receptor beta chains below were found in one sample sequenced in a study of radiotherapy plus CTLA-4 blockade in lung cancer. The method was immunoSEQ multiplex PCR; TCRdb's version includes in-frame clones alone and lacks a portion of them. The profile shows some 73,000 clones, around 81% of them singletons. The source material was peripheral blood, sampled from a patient treated with radiotherapy plus ipilimumab. These receptors were collected from a human donor with non-small cell lung cancer whose response to radiotherapy plus ipilimumab could not be evaluated. Some clones in this sample may be carry-over from other donors' samples.

The V gene is TRBV5-4, the J gene TRBJ1-2; 9 bases are a match to TRBD1. V gave up 4 bases and J gave up 8 bases; unmatched junction bases: 12. From germline, CDR1 is SGHNT and CDR2 YYREEE (reference sequence). The CDR3 is 15 amino acids. The DNA of the CDR3 is TGTGCCAGCAGCCAGGACCCGGGACAGGGATACGGCTACACCTTC. Protein product: CASSQDPGQGYGYTF.

The chain employs TRBV4-3 and TRBJ1-2; 10 bases fit TRBD1. V shed 1 base, J shed 5 bases, and the junction held 13 bases outside the gene matches. This CDR3 region has 18 residues. Germline-derived CDR1 and CDR2 are LGHNA and YSLEER. CDR3 coding DNA: TGCGCCAGCAGCCAAGGACAGGGGGCGCCATTGAGGGGGTATGGCTACACCTTC. It is translated as CASSQGQGAPLRGYGYTF.

V and J are TRBV19 and TRBJ2-2; TRBD1 matches at 7 bases. The V gene's germline CDR1 is LNHDA and CDR2 SQIVND (reference sequence). The V segment lost 3 bases and the J segment 7 bases; nucleotides outside the gene matches: 5. CDR3 length: 14 amino acids. CDR3 sequence reads: CASSITGANGELFF. CDR3 DNA: TGTGCCAGTAGTATCACAGGGGCCAACGGGGAGCTGTTTTTT.

V gene TRBV4-2 combines with J gene TRBJ2-5; 7 nucleotides match TRBD1. The end of the DNA aligns better with TRBJ2-7, so the J call may be wrong. The CDR3 has 17 residues. Per the germline V gene, CDR1 is LGHNA and CDR2 is YNFKEQ. CDR3 residues: CASSQHTGTADSYEQYF. The CDR3 DNA is TGTGCCAGCAGCCAGCATACTGGGACAGCTGACTCCTACGAGCAGTACTTC.

V is TRBV18 and J is TRBJ1-4; a possible D gene is TRBD1 (6 bases). Trimming took 4 bases from V and 5 from J, leaving 17 bases between them. This CDR3 contains 16 residues. Germline V gives CDR1 KGHSH, CDR2 LQKENI. CDR3 in amino acids: CASSQTPQGINEKLFF. CDR3 DNA: TGTGCCAGCTCACAAACCCCACAGGGCATCAATGAAAAACTGTTTTTT.

This chain uses TRBV19 with TRBJ2-3, with D possibly TRBD2 on 5 matching bases. Trimming took off 4 bases at V and 5 bases at J, with 10 bases between the two ends. In germline, CDR1 is LNHDA, CDR2 SQIVND (reference sequence). The CDR3 loop spans 13 amino acids. CDR3 in DNA: TGTGCCAGTAGTACGGGGTCGGGAGATACGCAGTATTTT. It specifies CASSTGSGDTQYF.

The chain couples TRBV9 to TRBJ2-1, with 12 positions matching TRBD2. Per the germline V gene, CDR1 is SGDLS and CDR2 is YYNGEE. V dropped 4 bases and J dropped 7; count of bases not matched to a gene: 12. The length of the CDR3 is 17 residues. The CDR3 coding sequence is TGTGCCAGCAGCCCGGGTCTAGCGGGGGGGCCTAGGAATGAGCAGTTCTTC. Protein product: CASSPGLAGGPRNEQFF.

This rearrangement joins TRBV6-4 to TRBJ1-5; tentatively, D is TRBD1 (6 bases). V shed 4 bases and J shed 7 bases, with 11 bases lying between them. The CDR3 totals 13 residues. Looked up from germline, CDR1 is MRHNA and CDR2 is SNTAGT. The CDR3 reads CASSAGGGQPQHF. In DNA, the CDR3 is TGTGCCAGCAGTGCGGGGGGCGGACAGCCCCAGCATTTT.

The chain carries TRBV2 and TRBJ2-7; D call uncertain. V gave up 4 bases and J gave up 0 bases, with 10 bases separating them. In germline, CDR1 is SNHLY, CDR2 FYNNEI. The CDR3 spans 14 residues. The CDR3 reads CASSGTTVSYEQYF. DNA of the CDR3: TGTGCCAGCAGTGGCACGACTGTCTCCTACGAGCAGTACTTC.